This T cell receptor (beta chain) was obtained from a study of blood T cell repertoires in COVID-19. At the level of the study: Samples came from the United States, Italy and Spain, spanning acute and convalescent COVID-19.

Measured with immunoSEQ multiplex PCR; TCRdb has only the in-frame clones, and not every one. The sample has roughly 260,000 clones; 91% are singletons. The CDR3 contains 14 residues. V was clipped by 3 bases and J by 5 bases, with 13 bases between them. Germline V CDR1 and CDR2: SGHRS, YFSETQ. The TCR sequence derives from a person aged 18 to 35 with COVID-19, enrolled during active disease. The V call is TRBV5-1, the J call TRBJ2-3, with D unclear. Sequencing was done on a sample of peripheral blood. The CDR3 region is CASSSERSLDTQYF. In nucleotides, the CDR3 is TGCGCCAGCAGCTCCGAGCGTAGTTTAGATACGCAGTATTTT. Based on the CDR3 plus reference TRBV5-1 and TRBJ2-3, the full variable domain is KAGVTQTPRYLIKTRGQQVTLSCSPISGHRSVSWYQQTPGQGLQFLFEYFSETQRNKGNFPGRFSGRQFSNSRSEMNVSTLELGDSALYLCASSSERSLDTQYFGPGTRLTVL.